This T cell receptor beta chain was captured in a study of Ad26.COV2.S vaccination and SARS-CoV-2 variants. The study's findings and limits: Across vaccine and placebo recipients, the breadth of non-spike TCRs was similar. Responses of T cells in total may have been underestimated by the TCR breadth and depth analyses.

With respect to this clone: The antigen remains unidentified.

Assay used: immunoSEQ multiplex PCR; TCRdb lists only in-frame clones, some missing. Here the sample spans 330,000 or so clones, under 90% being singletons. Treatment meaning: some 19 received Ad26.COV2.S at low or high dose, single or two shots; 5 received placebo; per-sample allocation not given. The samples were gathered on day 63 after the first injection of vaccine or placebo. A Boston donor was an adult aged 18-55 years. Expression of Wuhan-strain SARS-CoV-2 spike came from the Ad26 vector that formed the vaccine. This receptor was obtained from a person aged 18-60 years who received the Ad26.COV2.S COVID-19 vaccine or a placebo. The sample consisted of peripheral blood, taken in a trial of Ad26.COV2.S vaccine versus placebo.

CDR3: CASSLAHRGGYTF. The CDR3 DNA follows: TGTGCCAGCAGCTTAGCCCACCGGGGTGGCTACACCTTC. The chain uses TRBV7-2 and TRBJ1-2; D is unclear. There are 13 residues in the CDR3. Germline CDR1 reads SGHTA; CDR2 reads FQGNSA. V lost 0 bases, J lost 7 bases, and 9 bases lay in between.